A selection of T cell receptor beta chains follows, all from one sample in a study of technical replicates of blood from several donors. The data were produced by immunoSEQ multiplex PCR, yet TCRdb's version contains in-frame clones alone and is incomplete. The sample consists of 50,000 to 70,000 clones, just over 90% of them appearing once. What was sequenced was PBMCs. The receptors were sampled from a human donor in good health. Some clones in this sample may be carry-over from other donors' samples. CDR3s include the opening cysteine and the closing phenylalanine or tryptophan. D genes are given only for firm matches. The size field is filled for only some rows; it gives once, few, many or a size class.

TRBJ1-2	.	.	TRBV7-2	TGTGCCAGCAGCCCCGACAGCGATGGCTACACCTTC	CASSPDSDGYTF
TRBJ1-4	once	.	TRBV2	TGTGCCAGCAGGGACAGATTGACTAATGAAAAACTGTTTTTT	CASRDRLTNEKLFF
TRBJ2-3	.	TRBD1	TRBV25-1	TGTGCCAGCAGCGATACAGGGGTTGCAGATACGCAGTATTTT	CASSDTGVADTQYF
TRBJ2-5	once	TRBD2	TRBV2	TGTGCCAGCTGCGGGGGAGTCAGCGAGACCCAGTACTTC	CASCGGVSETQYF
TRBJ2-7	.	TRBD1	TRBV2	TGTGCCAGCAGTGGACAGGGGGTATCCTACGAGCAGTACTTC	CASSGQGVSYEQYF
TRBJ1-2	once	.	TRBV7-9	TGTGCCAGCAGCTTAGCGCGGGGCTATGGCTACACCTTC	CASSLARGYGYTF
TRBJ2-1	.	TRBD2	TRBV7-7	TGTGCCACCGCGGGACTAGGGGATGAGCAGTTCTTC	CATAGLGDEQFF
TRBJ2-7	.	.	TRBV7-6	TGTGCCAGCAGCTTAGCGGGAGTTGGTGAGCAGTACTTC	CASSLAGVGEQYF
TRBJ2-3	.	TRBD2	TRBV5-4	TGTGCCATCGGGATAGCGGGAGAAGATACGCAGTATTTT	CAIGIAGEDTQYF
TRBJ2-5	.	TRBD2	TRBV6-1	TGTGCCAGCACCCAGGATAGCGGGAGAGGGGAGACCCAGTACTTC	CASTQDSGRGETQYF
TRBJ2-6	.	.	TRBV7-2	TGTGCCAGCAGCTTAAGTGCAGGGGCCGGGGCCAACGTCCTGACTTTC	CASSLSAGAGANVLTF
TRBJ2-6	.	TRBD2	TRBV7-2	TGTGCCAGCAGCCACAGACTAGCGGGAAGCTCTGGGGCCAACGTCCTGACTTTC	CASSHRLAGSSGANVLTF
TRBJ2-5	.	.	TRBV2	TGTGCCAGCAGTGAGTTGTCTAGGGCTGAGGGGACCCAGTACTTC	CASSELSRAEGTQYF
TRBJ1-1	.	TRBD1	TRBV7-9	TGTGCCAGCAGCTTAGATTACAGGGGACTGGCAAGCGAAGCTTTCTTT	CASSLDYRGLASEAFF
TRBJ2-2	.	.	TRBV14	TGTGCCAGCAGCCCCCCCGGCGGGGCAACTAGAAACACCGGGGAGCTGTTTTTT	CASSPPGGATRNTGELFF